This T cell receptor (beta chain) derives from a study of regulatory T cells in long-lasting Graves disease. Whole-study findings and limits: Patients with persistent disease showed a bias toward TRBV28, TRBJ1-2 and TRBJ2-5. Authors noted too few samples as a limitation.

Time point of the sample: newly diagnosed GD, antithyroid drugs for less than 3 months. RNA from PBMCs was the source of the TCR library. The CDR3 sequence is 16 residues long. After removal of 5 bases from V and 6 bases from J, the junction contained 9 bases not matched to a gene. Germline V gene lookup returns CDR1 SGHAT and CDR2 FQNNGV. HTBI primers from iRepertoire and Arm-PCR of CDR3 regions yielded the TCR beta libraries. Using its own MiXCR run on the multiplex PCR reads, TCRdb lists one record per CDR3 protein. Of about 210,000 distinct CDR3 sequences in the sample, around 20% were seen once. This clonotype was detected ten times or more. The target antigen is unknown. These sequences were also reported in another study, on T cells in Graves' hyperthyroidism and ophthalmopathy. That report adds: Uncontrolled infection, other autoimmune disease, pregnancy or lactation disqualified patients from enrolment. The blood repertoire included most of the expanded thyroid clonotypes above 0.001.

The sample was peripheral blood mononuclear cells (PBMCs), taken at new diagnosis, from a patient treated with antithyroid drugs. This chain uses TRBV11-2 with TRBJ2-1; 11 positions match TRBD2. The receptor was derived from a woman in her twenties or thirties with Graves disease. The CDR3 coding sequence is TGTGCCAGCAGCGGTTTCGGGCTAGCGGGAGGCAATGAGCAGTTCTTC. Translation: CASSGFGLAGGNEQFF. The variable domain in full, completed from reference TRBV11-2 and TRBJ2-1, reads EAGVAQSPRYKIIEKRQSVAFWCNPISGHATLYWYQQILGQGPKLLIQFQNNGVVDDSQLPKDRFSAERLKGVDSTLKIQPAKLEDSAVYLCASSGFGLAGGNEQFFGPGTRLTVL.